The sequence of this T cell receptor (beta chain) was determined in a study of control samples from healthy donors and cancer patients. The junction had 14 bases not matched to a gene; V was cut back by 6 bases and J by 7 bases. The CDR3 sequence is 17 residues long. Germline V gene lookup returns CDR1 KGHSH and CDR2 LQKENI. This clone appeared a few times. The table came from immunoSEQ multiplex PCR; TCRdb's copy has only in-frame clones and leaves some out. The data show about 39,000 clones, 80% to 90% seen once. Source material: PBMCs. The chain is built from TRBV18 and TRBJ2-1, with 11 bases lining up with TRBD2. This sequence originates from an older woman with lung cancer. DNA of the CDR3: TGTGCCAGCTCGCAAAACGATTTAGCGGGGGGGCTAAATGAGCAGTTCTTC. This codes for CASSQNDLAGGLNEQFF.